These 32 T cell receptor beta chains came from one sample sequenced in a study of blood T cell repertoires in COVID-19. Sequencing used immunoSEQ multiplex PCR; TCRdb keeps in-frame clones, though not all of them. The sample comprises 300,000 to 500,000 clones, over 75% of which are singletons, and approximately 0.96% rests with the top ten. The sequenced sample was PBMCs or T cells enriched from blood (not recorded which). The receptor source for this set is a woman aged 30 to 39 with acute COVID-19.

This clone appeared once. The chain is built from TRBV9 and TRBJ1-3; D is ambiguous. The CDR3 has 16 residues. V was trimmed by 4 bases and J by 0 bases, leaving 14 bases between them. Germline assignment: CDR1 SGDLS and CDR2 YYNGEE. This CDR3 reads CASSPSGRHSGNTIYF. DNA of the CDR3: TGTGCCAGCAGCCCCTCTGGCCGTCACTCTGGAAACACCATATATTTT.

The table lists this clone with a few counts. The V gene is TRBV2, the J gene TRBJ2-7; D possibly corresponds to TRBD1 (5 bases). The length of the CDR3 is 15 residues. Germline V CDR1 and CDR2: SNHLY, FYNNEI. Trimming pared 6 bases from V and 5 bases from J, leaving 20 bases between. The CDR3 DNA sequence: TGTGCCAGCAGCCCCCATGGGGCTCCGAGCAACGAGCAGTACTTC. Its translation is CASSPHGAPSNEQYF.

This clone was seen a few times. V is TRBV10-1 and J is TRBJ2-5; D not resolved. Deletions cut 4 bases from V and 1 base from J, with 7 bases between. Germline assignment: CDR1 WNHNN and CDR2 SYGVQD (reference sequence). The CDR3 has 13 residues. CDR3 in DNA: TGCGCCAGCAGTGTTAACACCCAAGAGACCCAGTACTTC. Its translation is CASSVNTQETQYF.

The count of this clone is one. This rearrangement joins TRBV24-1 to TRBJ1-2; maybe TRBD1 (5 bases). From germline, CDR1 is KGHDR and CDR2 SFDVKD. Trimming shortened V by 3 bases and J by 8 bases, and 18 bases separated the two germline ends. The CDR3 is 15 amino acids. CDR3 bases: TGTGCCACCAGTGATCCATCCTTGGCGGGGGTCGGCTACACCTTC. It encodes CATSDPSLAGVGYTF.

V usage is TRBV7-6 and J usage is TRBJ2-6; 8 nucleotides agree with TRBD2. CDR1 and CDR2 (germline): SGHVS, FNYEAQ. The CDR3 sequence is 21 residues long. V was clipped by 2 bases and J by 2 bases; unmatched bases: 17. CDR3 sequence reads: CASSLPPSRARGAPGANVLTF. The CDR3 DNA sequence: TGTGCCAGCAGCTTACCTCCCAGTCGCGCGCGGGGGGCTCCTGGGGCCAACGTCCTGACTTTC.

The V and J genes are TRBV7-9 and TRBJ2-1; D unresolved. The CDR3 has 13 amino acids. V shed 3 bases and J shed 9 bases, with 12 bases lying between them. Germline CDR1 SEHNR, CDR2 FQNEAQ (reference sequence). In DNA form, the CDR3 reads TGTGCCAGCAGCTTCCCTTTAGCCGGTGAGCAGTTCTTC. Amino acid sequence: CASSFPLAGEQFF.

This rearrangement joins TRBV3-1 (or the pseudogene TRBV3-2) to TRBJ2-1; 12 bases are a match to TRBD2. Unmatched junction bases numbered 13, after V lost 5 bases and J lost 14 bases. This CDR3 region has 15 residues. In germline, CDR1 is LGHDT, CDR2 YNNKEL (reference sequence). The CDR3 here is CASSSGSSGGVFKFF. For the CDR3, the DNA is TGTGCCAGCAGCAGCGGGTCTAGCGGGGGGGTTTTTAAGTTCTTC.

This rearrangement joins TRBV2 to TRBJ2-7; D ambiguous. V gave up 4 bases and J gave up 6 bases, with 10 bases separating them. Germline CDR1 SNHLY, CDR2 FYNNEI. The CDR3 has 12 residues. The CDR3 bases are TGTGCCAGCAGTGTTCTAGAAGGCGAGCAGTACTTC. Amino acids: CASSVLEGEQYF.

The V gene is TRBV27, the J gene TRBJ2-3; D is perhaps TRBD1 (5 bases). Germline assignment: CDR1 MNHEY and CDR2 SMNVEV (reference sequence). Deletions cut 4 bases from V and 7 bases from J, with 12 bases between. This CDR3 region has 13 residues. CDR3 bases: TGTGCCAGCAGTTCTACAGGCCCCCATACGCAGTATTTT. Its protein product is CASSSTGPHTQYF.

This rearrangement joins TRBV30 to TRBJ1-1; D possibly corresponds to TRBD1 (5 bases). This CDR3 spans 13 amino acids. V lost 3 bases to trimming and J lost 3 bases, with 11 bases between them. The germline CDR1 and CDR2 sequences are GTSNPN and SVGIG (reference sequence). The DNA of the CDR3 is TGTGCCTGGAGCGGGCAGGGATACACTGAAGCTTTCTTT. Protein sequence: CAWSGQGYTEAFF. Using reference TRBV30 and TRBJ1-1 for the parts outside the CDR3, the full variable domain is SQTIHQWPATLVQPVGSPLSLECTVEGTSNPNLYWYRQAAGRGLQLLFYSVGIGQISSEVPQNLSASRPQDRQFILSSKKLLLSDSGFYLCAWSGQGYTEAFFGQGTRLTVV.

This clone was counted once. This chain links TRBV7-6 with TRBJ2-7, with D tentatively TRBD2 (5 bases). CDR1 and CDR2 (germline): SGHVS, FNYEAQ. The CDR3 contains 12 residues. V shed 1 base and J shed 7 bases, with 8 bases lying between them. The CDR3 sequence: CASSLGGWEQYF. In DNA form, the CDR3 reads TGTGCCAGCAGCTTAGGAGGGTGGGAGCAGTACTTC.

The V gene is TRBV5-4, the J gene TRBJ2-7; 11 bases fit TRBD1. The CDR3 has 16 residues. The germline V gene has CDR1 SGHNT and CDR2 YYREEE (reference sequence). After removal of 4 bases from V and 1 base from J, the junction contained 7 bases not matched to a gene. As DNA, the CDR3 is TGTGCCAGCAGCCCCGGGACAGGGGGGGGTTCCTACGAGCAGTACTTC. Its translation: CASSPGTGGGSYEQYF.

The chain combines TRBV4-1 with TRBJ2-2; 11 nucleotides match TRBD2. CDR1 is MGHRA and CDR2 is YSYEKL in the germline V gene. This CDR3 contains 18 residues. The junction had 8 bases not matched to a gene; V was cut back by 0 bases and J by 5 bases. Here the CDR3 reads CASSQDPPGTSGTGELFF. In DNA form, the CDR3 reads TGCGCCAGCAGCCAAGATCCTCCCGGGACTAGCGGAACCGGGGAGCTGTTTTTT.

V usage is TRBV29-1 and J usage is TRBJ2-7; 7 bases map to TRBD2. The V segment lost 6 bases and the J segment 3 bases; nucleotides outside the gene matches: 8. The germline V gene encodes CDR1 SQVTM and CDR2 ANQGSEA. The CDR3 runs to 13 residues. Here the CDR3 reads CSVTGEGLYEQYF. DNA for the CDR3: TGCAGCGTAACGGGGGAGGGGCTCTACGAGCAGTACTTC.

This chain uses TRBV21-1 with TRBJ1-3. TRBV21-1 is annotated as a pseudogene. This CDR3 is built from 14 residues. CDR3 residues: CASSARFSGNTIYF. In nucleotides, the CDR3 is TGTGCCAGCAGCGCCCGGTTCTCTGGAAACACCATATATTTT.

The rearrangement joins TRBV24-1 to TRBJ2-3; D perhaps matches TRBD1 (6 bases). Germline CDR1 reads KGHDR; CDR2 reads SFDVKD. CDR3 length: 17 amino acids. The V gene lost 0 bases and the J gene lost 0 bases, with 12 bases spanning the gap. As DNA, the CDR3 is TGTGCCACCAGTGATTTGTGGGGGCCCTCCAGCACAGATACGCAGTATTTT. It yields the protein CATSDLWGPSSTDTQYF.

This clone was observed once. The chain combines TRBV5-4 with TRBJ1-2; tentatively, D is TRBD1 (5 bases). The CDR3 is 13 residues long. V lost 3 bases, J lost 0 bases, and 6 bases lay in between. Germline V gene data show CDR1 as SGHNT and CDR2 as YYREEE (reference sequence). DNA for the CDR3: TGTGCCAGCAGCTCGACAGCTAACTATGGCTACACCTTC. Amino acid sequence: CASSSTANYGYTF.

The V and J genes are TRBV6-5 and TRBJ1-6; no clear D. There are 12 residues in the CDR3. Per germline, CDR1 MNHEY and CDR2 SVGAGI. The germline V and J ends were trimmed by 3 bases and 9 bases, with 6 bases remaining between them. CDR3 sequence (DNA): TGTGCCAGCAGTTATATCGGTTCACCCCTCCACTTT. Protein product: CASSYIGSPLHF.

This chain connects TRBV5-6 to TRBJ2-7; 11 nucleotides agree with TRBD1. The CDR3 has 14 residues. V shed 5 bases, J shed 4 bases, and the junction held 5 bases outside the gene matches. Germline V lookup: CDR1 SGHDT, CDR2 YYEEEE. CDR3 in amino acids: CASRWTGGTYEQYF. Here the CDR3 DNA reads TGTGCCAGCAGATGGACAGGGGGCACGTACGAGCAGTACTTC.

This chain joins TRBV21-1 and TRBJ2-7; the D segment call TRBD1 is taken from the table without a DNA check. TRBV21-1 is labeled a pseudogene. The CDR3 sequence is 15 residues long. The CDR3 loop is CASNGTAHNPYEQYF. The DNA of the CDR3 is TGTGCCAGCAACGGGACAGCTCACAACCCCTACGAGCAGTACTTC.

The chain is built from TRBV24-1 and TRBJ1-2; 8 bases fit TRBD1. Trimming cost V 2 bases and J 5 bases; bases outside gene matches: 6. Germline-derived CDR1 and CDR2 are KGHDR and SFDVKD. The CDR3 runs 15 residues. The CDR3 DNA reads as TGTGCCACCAGTGATTCCCGGGACAGGCTATATGGCTACACCTTC. Its protein product is CATSDSRDRLYGYTF.

This clone appeared a single time. The chain is built from TRBV24-1 and TRBJ1-2, with a tentative D call TRBD1 (5 bases). Trimming shortened V by 3 bases and J by 4 bases, and 20 bases separated the two germline ends. The CDR3 consists of 17 residues. Germline V gene lookup returns CDR1 KGHDR and CDR2 SFDVKD. This chain's CDR3 is CATSDRGNRGLSYGYTF. The CDR3 DNA sequence: TGTGCCACCAGTGATCGGGGTAACCGGGGGTTAAGCTATGGCTACACCTTC.

This clone has ten or more counts. The V gene is TRBV9, the J gene TRBJ1-2; 7 nucleotides line up with TRBD1. The ends lost 3 bases at V and 10 bases at J; junction bases unmatched: 9. CDR1 and CDR2 from the germline V gene are SGDLS and YYNGEE. The length of the CDR3 is 13 residues. The CDR3 sequence is CASSESGGPVYTF. CDR3 coding DNA: TGTGCCAGCAGCGAATCAGGGGGACCGGTCTACACCTTC.

The CDR3 sequence is CASSDSGQILRETQYF. As DNA, the CDR3 is TGCGCCAGCAGTGACTCCGGACAGATTCTTCGAGAGACCCAGTACTTC. The rearrangement uses TRBV10-1 and TRBJ2-5, with TRBD1 as a possible D gene (6 bases). The V end was cut by 3 bases, the J end by 4 bases, with 18 bases between. Germline CDR1 is WNHNN and CDR2 is SYGVQD (reference sequence). CDR3 length equals 16 residues.

This chain connects TRBV10-2 to TRBJ1-1, with TRBD1 identical over 7 bases. Trimming took 7 bases from V and 0 from J; bases not matched to a gene: 5. The V gene's germline CDR1 is WSHSY and CDR2 SAAADI. This CDR3 spans 14 amino acids. As DNA, the CDR3 is TGCGCCAGCACCCCAGGGACAGTGAACACTGAAGCTTTCTTT. It encodes CASTPGTVNTEAFF.

The chain couples TRBV13 to TRBJ2-1, with D hard to call. Germline V gene lookup returns CDR1 PRHDT and CDR2 FYEKMQ (reference sequence). This CDR3 is built from 12 residues. V lost 2 bases, J lost 8 bases, and 7 bases lay in between. The CDR3 DNA reads TGTGCCAGCAGCTTAAGCATCTATGAGCAGTTCTTC. Translated, it gives CASSLSIYEQFF.

The CDR3 spells CASSKPGLTDTQYF. The DNA for the CDR3 is TGTGCCAGTAGTAAACCGGGACTCACAGATACGCAGTATTTT. This chain joins TRBV19 and TRBJ2-3, with D tentatively TRBD2 (6 bases). Germline CDR1 is LNHDA and CDR2 is SQIVND (reference sequence). The CDR3 loop spans 14 amino acids. The V end was cut by 4 bases, the J end by 2 bases, with 10 bases between. Full variable domain (remainder filled in from reference TRBV19 and TRBJ2-3): DGGITQSPKYLFRKEGQNVTLSCEQNLNHDAMYWYRQDPGQGLRLIYYSQIVNDFQKGDIAEGYSVSREKKESFPLTVTSAQKNPTAFYLCASSKPGLTDTQYFGPGTRLTVL.

This chain joins TRBV3-1 (or the pseudogene TRBV3-2) and TRBJ1-4; 10 nucleotides align to TRBD1. CDR1 LGHDT and CDR2 YNNKEL come from the germline V gene (reference sequence). Trimming at V came to 4 bases and at J to 8 bases, leaving 4 bases not matched to a gene. The CDR3 has 14 amino acids. The CDR3 loop reads CASSPRDRGEKLFF. CDR3 DNA sequence: TGTGCCAGCAGCCCCCGGGACAGGGGCGAAAAACTGTTTTTT.

The V gene is TRBV12-3 or TRBV12-4, the J gene TRBJ1-2; 8 bases line up with TRBD1. V trimming: 3 bases; J trimming: 14 bases; junction bases outside the gene matches: 8. The length of the CDR3 is 12 residues. CDR3 DNA: TGTGCCAGCAGTTTTAGGCAGGGGGCTCTTACCTTC. Translation gives CASSFRQGALTF.

The chain uses TRBV5-1 and TRBJ1-4; D is possibly TRBD1 (5 bases). V lost 2 bases to trimming and J lost 8 bases, with 22 bases between them. The CDR3 covers 17 residues. Germline-derived CDR1 and CDR2 are SGHRS and YFSETQ. The CDR3 coding sequence is TGCGCCAGCAGCTTATATGGGTCCGGCACAGGAGTAGAAAAACTGTTTTTT. Residues: CASSLYGSGTGVEKLFF.

This sequence joins TRBV6-4 and TRBJ2-2; maybe TRBD1 (6 bases). Germline CDR1 MRHNA, CDR2 SNTAGT. The CDR3 covers 18 residues. V lost 5 bases, J lost 5 bases, and 24 bases lay in between. CDR3 sequence reads: CASSSQDTTGLETGELFF. In nucleotides, the CDR3 is TGTGCCAGCAGTTCCCAAGACACCACAGGGTTAGAAACCGGGGAGCTGTTTTTT.

This clone was seen a few times. The chain has TRBV29-1 and TRBJ2-5; tentative D call: TRBD1 (7 bases). Germline CDR1 is SQVTM and CDR2 is ANQGSEA. There are 14 residues in the CDR3. Trimming shortened V by 5 bases and J by 1 base, and 14 bases separated the two germline ends. This CDR3 is CSVKRGDSQETQYF. DNA for the CDR3: TGCAGCGTTAAGCGCGGGGACAGCCAAGAGACCCAGTACTTC.